The rows below give T cell receptor beta chains drawn from one sample of a study of blood T cell repertoires in COVID-19. Sequencing used immunoSEQ multiplex PCR; TCRdb keeps in-frame clones, though not all of them. The sample lists about 180,000 clones; 89% were seen once. Sequenced material: peripheral blood. These receptors all stem from a man aged 18 to 29 who had recovered from COVID-19. The CDR3 runs from the conserved cysteine through the conserved F or W. D genes are given only for firm matches. Only part of the rows carry a size: once, few, many, or a class if the clone is expanded.

j_call v_call d_call clone_size cdr3_nt cdr3_aa
TRBJ2-1 TRBV10-3 TRBD2 NA TGTGCCATCATGGAGCGGGAGACCTACAATGAGCAGTTCTTC CAIMERETYNEQFF
TRBJ2-3 TRBV19 TRBD2 NA TGTGCCAGTAGTGAGCCTAGCGGGAAAACAGATACGCAGTATTTT CASSEPSGKTDTQYF
TRBJ2-7 TRBV5-6 NA few TGTGCCAGCAGCTTGGAGCGGGCCCGCTACGAGCAGTACTTC CASSLERARYEQYF
TRBJ2-5 TRBV5-8 NA few TGTGCCAGCAGCTTCGACCAAGGCGGCCAAGAGACCCAGTACTTC CASSFDQGGQETQYF
TRBJ2-2 TRBV5-5 TRBD2 once TGTGCCAGCAGCCCGGGACTAGCGGGAGTTGCCACCGGGGAGCTGTTTTTT CASSPGLAGVATGELFF
TRBJ2-7 TRBV4-1 NA once TGCGCCAGCAGCCACGGGGGTCGCGAGCAGTACTTC CASSHGGREQYF
TRBJ1-3 TRBV19 NA few TGTGCCAGTAGTATTGGCACCAACTCTGGAAACACCATATATTTT CASSIGTNSGNTIYF
TRBJ2-7 TRBV14 NA NA TGTGCCAGCAGCCGACAGATAACCTACGAGCAGTACTTC CASSRQITYEQYF
TRBJ2-2 TRBV12-3/TRBV12-4 NA NA TGTGCCAGCAGCCCCCAGGGCTACCGGGAGCTGTTTTTT CASSPQGYRELFF
TRBJ1-2 TRBV2 NA NA TGTGCCAGCAGGAGACAGTATGGCTACACCTTC CASRRQYGYTF
TRBJ2-5 TRBV7-8 TRBD2 NA TGTGCCAGCAGCCGCGGACTAGCGGGAGTGCGGGAGACCCAGTACTTC CASSRGLAGVRETQYF
TRBJ2-1 TRBV3-1/TRBV3-2 NA NA TGTGCCAGCAGCCTACTGGGGGGGGCACCCTACAATGAGCAGTTCTTC CASSLLGGAPYNEQFF
TRBJ1-1 TRBV28 NA NA TGTGCCAGCAGTTTGGACTTTGCGGGCACTGAAGCTTTCTTT CASSLDFAGTEAFF
TRBJ1-3 TRBV5-4 NA NA TGTGCCAGCAGCTTGGGGGGAAGCAGACAGACTGGAAACACCATATATTTT CASSLGGSRQTGNTIYF
TRBJ2-5 TRBV5-4 NA NA TGTGCTAGCAGTTTCCCAAAAGAGACCCAGTACTTC CASSFPKETQYF
TRBJ2-3 TRBV9 TRBD2 once TGTGCCAGCAGCGGGGGACTAGCAGTCGCAGATACGCAGTATTTT CASSGGLAVADTQYF
TRBJ1-5 TRBV27 TRBD1 NA TGTGCCAGCGGTTGGACAGGGGACAATCAGCCCCAGCATTTT CASGWTGDNQPQHF
TRBJ2-7 TRBV15 NA NA TGTGCCACCAGCAGAGATCGTGATAGCTGGGAGCAGTACTTC CATSRDRDSWEQYF
TRBJ1-2 TRBV10-3 NA NA TGTGCCATCAAACGGGAATCAGCCTCTAACTATGGCTACACCTTC CAIKRESASNYGYTF
TRBJ2-1 TRBV6-5 TRBD2 NA TGTGCCAGCAGCCGGGGGGGTAGCTACAATGAGCAGTTCTTC CASSRGGSYNEQFF
TRBJ1-2 TRBV28 TRBD1 NA TGTGCCAGCAGTGGGACAGGGTATGGCTACACCTTC CASSGTGYGYTF
TRBJ2-7 TRBV4-2 TRBD2 NA TGTGCCAGCAGCCAAGATGGCGGGGGCTCCTACGAGCAGTACTTC CASSQDGGGSYEQYF
TRBJ2-1 TRBV6-2/TRBV6-3 TRBD2 NA TGTGCCAGCAGTTACTCCGGACTAGCGGGATCCAATGAGCAGTTCTTC CASSYSGLAGSNEQFF
TRBJ1-2 TRBV10-3 TRBD1 NA TGTGCCATCAGTACCGACAGGGTGGAAGGCTACACCTTC CAISTDRVEGYTF
TRBJ2-1 TRBV19 TRBD1 NA TGTGCCAGTAGTATAGGAATGGACAGGGCTTACAATGAGCAGTTCTTC CASSIGMDRAYNEQFF
TRBJ2-5 TRBV10-2 NA NA TGCGCCAGCAGTGTGTTATCTTCAGAGACCCAGTACTTC CASSVLSSETQYF
TRBJ2-7 TRBV28 NA NA TGTGCCAGCAGTTTCAATCGGGGGAGTACCTACGAGCAGTACTTC CASSFNRGSTYEQYF
TRBJ2-1 TRBV5-4 TRBD2 once TGTGCCAGCAGCTTCCTAGCGGGAGGGCCGCGGAATGAGCAGTTCTTC CASSFLAGGPRNEQFF
TRBJ1-1 TRBV19 NA NA TGTGCCAGTAGTATTGGGCTAAAAGCTTTCTTT CASSIGLKAFF
TRBJ1-3 TRBV28 NA NA TGTGCCAGCAGTTTCGACACGAGCTCTGGAAACACCATATATTTT CASSFDTSSGNTIYF
TRBJ1-1 TRBV5-1 TRBD1 NA TGCGCCAGCAGCTTGGGCCAGGGGGGCCCTGAAGCTTTCTTT CASSLGQGGPEAFF
TRBJ2-7 TRBV2 NA NA TGTGCCAGCAAGCCCCCGAGCTCCTACGAGCAGTACTTC CASKPPSSYEQYF
TRBJ1-3 TRBV11-2 TRBD1 NA TGTGCCAGCAGCTTAGGGGGACAGGGGTCAGGAAACACCATATATTTT CASSLGGQGSGNTIYF
TRBJ2-1 TRBV11-3 NA NA TGTGCCTCTGGGGGGAGCTCCTACAATGAGCAGTTCTTC CASGGSSYNEQFF
TRBJ2-1 TRBV6-2/TRBV6-3 NA NA TGTGCCAGCAGGCCTAGCGTAAGCTCCTACAATGAGCAGTTCTTC CASRPSVSSYNEQFF
TRBJ2-2 TRBV19 TRBD2 once TGTGCCACGACTAGCGGGAACGCGAACACCGGGGAGCTGTTTTTT CATTSGNANTGELFF
TRBJ2-7 TRBV5-1 TRBD1 NA TGCGCCAGCAGCTACGGAGGGACAGGAACTAGCTACGAGCAGTACTTC CASSYGGTGTSYEQYF
TRBJ2-2 TRBV29-1 TRBD2 NA TGCAGCGTTGAAGAAATACGGGAGGGCCGATCCGGGGAGCTGTTTTTT CSVEEIREGRSGELFF
TRBJ1-2 TRBV6-5 NA NA TGTGCCACCTACCGACCGGGACAAATCTATGGCTACACCTTC CATYRPGQIYGYTF
TRBJ1-1 TRBV20-1 NA NA TGCAGTGCTAGCCAGGGTACTGAAGCTTTCTTT CSASQGTEAFF
TRBJ2-7 TRBV28 NA NA TGTGCCAGCAGTTTTAGGGGCGCCCGACCCTACGAGCAGTACTTC CASSFRGARPYEQYF
TRBJ1-1 TRBV7-2 NA NA TGTGCCAGCAGCTTGACTGCTATGAACACTGAAGCTTTCTTT CASSLTAMNTEAFF
TRBJ1-4 TRBV15 NA NA TGTGCCACCAGCGCCGCGGGCCGGAATGAAAAACTGTTTTTT CATSAAGRNEKLFF
TRBJ2-7 TRBV18 NA few TGTGCCAGCTCGCAGAGGGAGTCAACCTACGAGCAGTACTTC CASSQRESTYEQYF
TRBJ2-7 TRBV6-5 TRBD1 NA TGTGCCACACACCGGGACAGGGCCAACGAGCAGTACTTC CATHRDRANEQYF
TRBJ2-1 TRBV10-1 TRBD2 once TGCGCCAGCAGTGATGCGGGAGCTGGTCAGGATGAGCAGTTCTTC CASSDAGAGQDEQFF
TRBJ1-1 TRBV11-2 TRBD1 NA TGTGCCAGCAGCCTCCGGGACAGGGTTTCTGAAGCTTTCTTT CASSLRDRVSEAFF
TRBJ2-3 TRBV6-4 NA NA TGTGCCAGCACCTACACAGATACGCAGTATTTT CASTYTDTQYF
TRBJ2-1 TRBV12-5 NA NA TGTGCTAGTGGCACAGGTAATGAGCAGTTCTTC CASGTGNEQFF
TRBJ1-3 TRBV18 TRBD1 NA TGTGCCAGCTCGGAAACAGGGGGCTCCTACTCTGGAAACACCATATATTTT CASSETGGSYSGNTIYF
TRBJ2-1 TRBV29-1 NA NA TGCAGCGTTGAAAGGGGTGGGCAGTTCTTC CSVERGGQFF
TRBJ1-1 TRBV5-8 TRBD1 NA TGTGCCAGCGAGACAGGGATAGGGACTGAAGCTTTCTTT CASETGIGTEAFF
TRBJ1-1 TRBV28 NA NA TGTGCCAGCGGACTCGCTCCGACTGAAGCTTTCTTT CASGLAPTEAFF
TRBJ2-7 TRBV28 NA NA TGTGCCAGCAGTGCCTCCTCTAGGTCCTACGAGCAGTACTTC CASSASSRSYEQYF
TRBJ1-2 TRBV28 TRBD1 NA TGTGCCACCAGGACAGGGGGTGGATATGGCTACACCTTC CATRTGGGYGYTF